This T cell receptor beta chain derives from a study of OX40 agonist ivuxolimab in advanced cancers. Clones were sequenced by immunoSEQ multiplex PCR, and TCRdb holds only the in-frame ones, with some missing. The sample holds around 50,000 clones, approximately 90% seen once. This CDR3 comprises 17 residues. V was cut by 0 bases and J by 3 bases, with 18 bases left in between. From germline, CDR1 is SGHRS and CDR2 YFSETQ. The sample consisted of CD4+ or CD8+ T cells sorted from blood, taken in a trial of the OX40 agonist ivuxolimab. The chain couples TRBV5-1 to TRBJ1-1; no reliable D call. This TCR came from an adult with an advanced solid tumor such as melanoma, head and neck, liver or kidney cancer. The CDR3 here is CASSLESRPGIDTEAFF. The CDR3 DNA reads as TGCGCCAGCAGCTTGGAAAGCAGGCCAGGTATAGACACTGAAGCTTTCTTT.